This T cell receptor (beta chain) was sequenced during a study of T cells expressing NK-cell markers. At the level of the study: One of eight sequenced donors was HCMV-seronegative; the other seven were seropositive.

Germline V gene sequence: CDR1 SGHVS, CDR2 FQNEAQ. The CDR3 contains 15 residues. TCRdb reanalyzed the 5' RACE reads, giving one entry per CDR3 protein sequence and no DNA. The sample data list about 260,000 distinct CDR3 sequences. The chain couples TRBV7-8 to TRBJ1-5; TCRdb's D call of TRBD1 is untestable without DNA. This clonotype originated in a man in his late teens or twenties in good health. Sequencing was performed on blood T cells: a sorted CD56 or NKG2C T cell subset, CD4+ or CD8+ T cells, or bulk PBMC T cells (not recorded which). This CDR3 is CASSLEQGAHQPQHF.